The 20 T cell receptor beta chains below were found in one sample sequenced in a study of control samples from healthy donors and cancer patients. Data came from immunoSEQ multiplex PCR; TCRdb stores just in-frame clones and leaves some out. This sample has almost 90,000 clones, with about nine tenths found just once. Sequencing was done on a sample of blood. Source of these receptors: a man in his thirties or forties in good health.

The chain couples TRBV6-5 to TRBJ2-7, with 8 bases identical to TRBD1. J gave up 3 bases and V 6 bases, and 10 bases lay outside the gene matches. This CDR3 comprises 15 residues. The germline V gene encodes CDR1 MNHEY and CDR2 SVGAGI. The CDR3 protein is CASSPTGTGDYEQYV. CDR3 DNA sequence: TGTGCCAGCAGCCCAACCGGGACAGGCGACTACGAGCAGTACGTC.

This clone showed up just a few times. The chain uses TRBV18 and TRBJ1-2, with D tentatively TRBD1 (5 bases). The CDR3 is 13 residues long. From germline, CDR1 is KGHSH and CDR2 LQKENI. The V gene lost 3 bases and the J gene lost 8 bases, with 13 bases spanning the gap. CDR3 protein: CASSPDMSGGYTF. CDR3 DNA sequence: TGTGCCAGCTCACCGGACATGAGTGGAGGCTACACCTTC.

The chain joins TRBV6-2 or TRBV6-3 to TRBJ2-5; 10 bases align to TRBD2. V gave up 2 bases and J gave up 4 bases; unmatched junction bases: 10. Germline CDR1 MNHEY, CDR2 SVGEGT. The CDR3 sequence is 17 residues long. This CDR3 is CASSYGLAGAPGETQYF. CDR3 DNA: TGTGCCAGCAGTTACGGGCTAGCGGGGGCCCCGGGAGAGACCCAGTACTTC.

This clone came up a few times. CDR3 loop: CAISTRDGDNSPLHF. The CDR3 DNA sequence: TGTGCCATCAGTACCCGGGACGGAGATAATTCACCCCTCCACTTT. The rearrangement uses TRBV10-3 and TRBJ1-6; D possibly corresponds to TRBD1 (5 bases). Germline CDR1 and CDR2: ENHRY and SYGVKD. The V end was cut by 5 bases, the J end by 5 bases, with 13 bases between. This CDR3 has 15 amino acids.

This clone has a single count. J is TRBJ1-1 and V is TRBV19; D perhaps matches TRBD1 (6 bases). CDR1 and CDR2 from the germline V gene are LNHDA and SQIVND (reference sequence). The CDR3 covers 15 residues. Trimming left V 6 bases short and J 0 bases short, with 14 bases between. This CDR3 is CASRARGPLNTEAFF. DNA of the CDR3: TGTGCCAGTAGGGCCAGGGGACCCTTGAACACTGAAGCTTTCTTT.

This clone came up once. This chain links TRBV27 with TRBJ1-1; 7 nucleotides agree with TRBD1. Germline V gene data show CDR1 as MNHEY and CDR2 as SMNVEV (reference sequence). The CDR3 totals 13 residues. The V gene end was trimmed by 6 bases and the J gene end by 6 bases; junction bases not matched to a gene: 7. In DNA, the CDR3 is TGTGCCAGCAGCCCGAGGGGGCTCGCTGAAGCTTTCTTT. Translated, it gives CASSPRGLAEAFF.

The chain uses TRBV7-6 and TRBJ2-1, with D possibly TRBD2 on 6 matching bases. The CDR3 spans 15 residues. Germline CDR1 SGHVS, CDR2 FNYEAQ. Trimming pared 5 bases from V and 4 bases from J, leaving 15 bases between. The CDR3 loop reads CASSAAGTQYNEQFF. The CDR3 region has the DNA TGTGCCAGCAGCGCGGCCGGGACTCAATACAATGAGCAGTTCTTC.

This clone appeared once. The chain couples TRBV6-5 to TRBJ1-2; D might be TRBD1 (5 bases). This CDR3 has 13 residues. Trimming removed 10 bases from V and 5 bases from J, with 17 bases in between. Germline V gene data show CDR1 as MNHEY and CDR2 as SVGAGI. Here the CDR3 reads CATTVGQLYGYTF. The DNA of the CDR3 is TGTGCCACAACCGTGGGGCAGCTGTATGGCTACACCTTC.

The chain recombines TRBV19 with TRBJ1-2, with a weak D call TRBD1 (5 bases). The V gene lost 8 bases and the J gene lost 3 bases, with 19 bases spanning the gap. This CDR3 comprises 15 residues. Germline V lookup: CDR1 LNHDA, CDR2 SQIVND (reference sequence). The CDR3 sequence: CASVGPGGIDYGYTF. The CDR3 DNA sequence: TGTGCCAGTGTGGGGCCTGGGGGGATCGACTATGGCTACACCTTC.

This chain links TRBV5-1 with TRBJ1-4, with 8 bases lining up with TRBD1. Germline CDR1 SGHRS, CDR2 YFSETQ. The length of the CDR3 is 14 residues. V lost 5 bases and J lost 4; bases outside the gene matches: 4. The CDR3 here is CASRGDRSNEKLFF. CDR3 in DNA: TGCGCCAGCAGGGGGGACAGGAGTAATGAAAAACTGTTTTTT.

The genes are TRBV7-9 and TRBJ2-1; weak D call: TRBD2 (10 bases). The CDR3 has 18 amino acids. Germline CDR1 and CDR2: SEHNR and FQNEAQ (reference sequence). The V end was cut by 5 bases, the J end by 3 bases, with 23 bases between. CDR3 in amino acids: CASSPGTGSGGGYNEQFF. DNA of the CDR3: TGTGCCAGCAGCCCCGGGACAGGGAGCGGGGGGGGCTACAATGAGCAGTTCTTC.

This chain links TRBV12-5 with TRBJ2-4, with D unresolved. CDR1 is LGHNT and CDR2 is FRNRAP in the germline V gene. The V and J ends lost 3 bases and 0 bases respectively, with 15 bases between them. The CDR3 covers 17 residues. This CDR3 reads CASGFPISGLAKNIQYF. CDR3 nucleotide sequence: TGTGCTAGTGGTTTTCCAATCAGTGGCCTAGCCAAAAACATTCAGTACTTC. The entire variable domain, with the rest obtained from reference TRBV12-5 and TRBJ2-4, is as follows: DARVTQTPRHKVTEMGQEVTMRCQPILGHNTVFWYRQTMMQGLELLAYFRNRAPLDDSGMPKDRFSAEMPDATLATLKIQPSEPRDSAVYFCASGFPISGLAKNIQYFGAGTRLSVL.

The chain employs TRBV9 and TRBJ1-3, with D uncertain. Trimming stripped 4 bases from V and 0 bases from J, with 17 bases between. Germline V gene lookup returns CDR1 SGDLS and CDR2 YYNGEE. This CDR3 spans 17 amino acids. The CDR3 is CASSSLGTASSGNTIYF. The CDR3 bases are TGTGCCAGCAGCTCTCTCGGAACAGCCAGCTCTGGAAACACCATATATTTT.

This clone was counted a few times. This sequence joins TRBV30 and TRBJ2-7; D remains unclear. Per germline, CDR1 GTSNPN and CDR2 SVGIG (reference sequence). Between the trimmed V and J ends, which lost 1 base and 7 bases, there was a span of 8 bases. The CDR3 is 11 amino acids. Here the CDR3 reads CAWSEGIEQYF. CDR3 nucleotide sequence: TGTGCCTGGAGTGAAGGGATTGAGCAGTACTTC.

V and J are TRBV19 and TRBJ2-5; 8 bases line up with TRBD2. After removal of 3 bases from V and 1 base from J, the junction contained 7 bases not matched to a gene. The length of the CDR3 is 16 residues. From germline, CDR1 is LNHDA and CDR2 SQIVND (reference sequence). The CDR3 DNA sequence: TGTGCCAGTAGTATTGAGCCTAGCGGGCTCCAAGAGACCCAGTACTTC. Translating gives CASSIEPSGLQETQYF.

This sequence joins TRBV4-1 and TRBJ2-3; 9 bases fit TRBD1. Germline V gene data show CDR1 as MGHRA and CDR2 as YSYEKL. J lost 3 bases, V lost 6 bases, and 16 bases had no gene match. This CDR3 spans 18 amino acids. CDR3 bases: TGCGCCAGCAGTCTCGGACAGGGGCGGTTTCTACTAACAGATACGCAGTATTTT. Translated: CASSLGQGRFLLTDTQYF.

V usage is TRBV29-1 and J usage is TRBJ1-2; D gene unclear. With 4 bases removed from V and 1 base from J, the gap between germline ends came to 7 bases. The CDR3 totals 12 residues. Germline V gene sequence: CDR1 SQVTM, CDR2 ANQGSEA. The CDR3 DNA sequence: TGCAGCGTTGGGGAAGGTAACTATGGCTACACCTTC. Translating it yields CSVGEGNYGYTF.

The table lists this clone with a few counts. The CDR3 region is CASRGTEYTEAFF. The CDR3 DNA reads TGTGCCAGCAGAGGGACAGAATACACTGAAGCTTTCTTT. V and J are TRBV19 and TRBJ1-1; 7 bases are shared with TRBD1. The CDR3 has 13 amino acids. From germline, CDR1 is LNHDA and CDR2 SQIVND (reference sequence). V trimming: 9 bases; J trimming: 3 bases; junction bases outside the gene matches: 7.

This clone turned up a few times. The J gene is TRBJ2-3, the V gene TRBV7-9; D is uncertain. The CDR3 spans 14 residues. V lost 5 bases to trimming and J lost 2 bases, with 11 bases between them. Germline CDR1 and CDR2: SEHNR and FQNEAQ (reference sequence). In DNA, the CDR3 is TGTGCCAGCAGCCCGCGAGAGACCACAGATACGCAGTATTTT. This gives the protein CASSPRETTDTQYF.

The J gene is TRBJ2-7, the V gene TRBV12-3 or TRBV12-4; the D gene is possibly TRBD1 (5 bases). Between the trimmed V and J ends, which lost 6 bases and 3 bases, there was a span of 12 bases. This CDR3 region has 13 residues. The CDR3: CASSPTDSYEQYV. The CDR3, as DNA: TGTGCCAGCAGCCCTACCGACAGCTACGAGCAGTACGTC.